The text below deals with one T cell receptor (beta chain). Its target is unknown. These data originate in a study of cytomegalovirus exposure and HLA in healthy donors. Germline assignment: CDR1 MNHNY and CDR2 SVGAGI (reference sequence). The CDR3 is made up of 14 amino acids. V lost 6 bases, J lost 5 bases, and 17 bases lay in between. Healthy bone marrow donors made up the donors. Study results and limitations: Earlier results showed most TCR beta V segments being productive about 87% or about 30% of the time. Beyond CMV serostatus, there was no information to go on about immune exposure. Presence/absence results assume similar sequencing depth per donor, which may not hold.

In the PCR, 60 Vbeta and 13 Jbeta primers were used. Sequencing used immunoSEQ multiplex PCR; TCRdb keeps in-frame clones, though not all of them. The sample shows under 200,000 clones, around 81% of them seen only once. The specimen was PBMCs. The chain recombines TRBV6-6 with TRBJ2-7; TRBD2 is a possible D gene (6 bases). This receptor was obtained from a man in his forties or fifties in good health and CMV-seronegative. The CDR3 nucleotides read TGTGCCAGCAGCCCCCCGGGGGATGGCCACGAGCAGTACTTC. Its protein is CASSPPGDGHEQYF.